This is a list of T cell receptor beta chains from one sample in a study of identical twins. TCRdb fed the 5' RACE reads into MiXCR, producing one record per CDR3 protein. The sample has fewer than 650,000 distinct CDR3 sequences, just over 7% seen once. The same sample was also studied in work on yellow fever vaccine responses in identical twins.

The specimen sequenced was PBMCs. The receptors here all came from a woman aged 18-29 years in good health. CDR3s include the opening cysteine and the closing phenylalanine or tryptophan. Each record gives: J gene, V gene, clone size, D gene, CDR3 protein, CDR3 DNA. A D gene is named only where the DNA matches it firmly. The size of a clone is reported for some rows only, either as once, few or many, or as a class for expanded clones.

J: TRBJ1-6
V: TRBV4-1
size: many
D: NA
CDR3: CASSQWQGTYNSPLHF
DNA: TGCGCCAGCAGCCAATGGCAGGGAACCTATAATTCACCCCTCCACTTT

J: TRBJ2-6
V: TRBV2
size: few
D: NA
CDR3: CASSGGQHSGANVLTF
DNA: TGTGCCAGCAGTGGGGGCCAGCACTCTGGGGCCAACGTCCTGACTTTC

J: TRBJ2-1
V: TRBV5-1
size: few
D: TRBD2
CDR3: CASSLATSGGIEQFF
DNA: TGCGCCAGCAGCTTGGCCACTAGCGGGGGTATTGAGCAGTTCTTC

J: TRBJ1-5
V: TRBV15
size: few
D: NA
CDR3: CATSRKRQSNQPQHF
DNA: TGTGCCACCAGCAGAAAACGACAGAGCAATCAGCCCCAGCATTTT

J: TRBJ2-7
V: TRBV7-9
size: NA
D: TRBD1
CDR3: CASSSSDRGHPYEQYF
DNA: TGTGCCAGCAGCTCCTCCGACAGGGGGCACCCCTACGAGCAGTACTTC

J: TRBJ2-2
V: TRBV2
size: many
D: NA
CDR3: CASSSSGSQTGELFF
DNA: TGTGCCAGCAGCTCCTCCGGGAGTCAGACCGGGGAGCTGTTTTTT

J: TRBJ1-2
V: TRBV29-1
size: many
D: TRBD1
CDR3: CSVEGAPGTGRGGYTF
DNA: TGCAGCGTTGAAGGGGCTCCCGGGACAGGGCGGGGTGGCTACACCTTC

J: TRBJ2-5
V: TRBV5-1
size: many
D: TRBD1
CDR3: CASSSTGEETQYF
DNA: TGCGCCAGCAGCTCGACAGGGGAGGAGACCCAGTACTTC

J: TRBJ2-7
V: TRBV6-2/TRBV6-3
size: NA
D: TRBD2
CDR3: CASSYSTIAGVPYEQYF
DNA: TGTGCCAGCAGTTATTCCACGATTGCGGGAGTCCCCTACGAGCAGTACTTC

J: TRBJ1-1
V: TRBV6-5
size: many
D: NA
CDR3: CASSYSGSRKGAFF
DNA: TGTGCCAGCAGTTACTCAGGGAGTAGGAAAGGAGCTTTCTTT

J: TRBJ2-3
V: TRBV12-3/TRBV12-4
size: few
D: TRBD2
CDR3: CASRARGGHTTDTQYF
DNA: TGTGCCAGCAGGGCCCGGGGAGGGCACACCACAGATACGCAGTATTTT

J: TRBJ1-5
V: TRBV6-1
size: few
D: NA
CDR3: CASSEGETDNQPQHF
DNA: TGTGCCAGCAGTGAAGGGGAGACAGACAATCAGCCCCAGCATTTT

J: TRBJ2-1
V: TRBV27
size: many
D: TRBD2
CDR3: CASSLTREGRHNEQFF
DNA: TGTGCCAGCAGTTTAACGCGGGAGGGTAGACACAATGAGCAGTTCTTC

J: TRBJ2-1
V: TRBV15
size: NA
D: TRBD1
CDR3: CATSRDRDRGGIEQFF
DNA: TGTGCCACCAGCAGAGATCGGGACAGGGGGGGGATTGAGCAGTTCTTC

J: TRBJ2-7
V: TRBV29-1
size: many
D: NA
CDR3: CSVEESQGNSYEQYF
DNA: TGCAGCGTTGAAGAGAGCCAGGGGAACTCCTACGAGCAGTACTTC

J: TRBJ2-7
V: TRBV29-1
size: few
D: TRBD2
CDR3: CSVQAGGLRYEQYF
DNA: TGCAGCGTGCAGGCGGGAGGACTACGCTACGAGCAGTACTTC

J: TRBJ2-3
V: TRBV12-3/TRBV12-4
size: many
D: NA
CDR3: CASSPTPPVTQYF
DNA: TGTGCCAGCAGCCCGACCCCTCCGGTTACGCAGTATTTT

J: TRBJ1-4
V: TRBV29-1
size: few
D: NA
CDR3: CSVSDRINEKLFF
DNA: TGCAGCGTTTCCGACAGGATTAATGAAAAACTGTTTTTT

J: TRBJ2-3
V: TRBV3-1
size: few
D: NA
CDR3: CASSQADPDTQYF
DNA: TGTGCCAGCAGCCAAGCTGACCCAGATACGCAGTATTTT

J: TRBJ2-1
V: TRBV12-3/TRBV12-4
size: NA
D: TRBD2
CDR3: CAFSAVPHSGRGGGIEQFF
DNA: TGTGCCTTCTCCGCAGTACCCCATAGCGGGAGAGGGGGAGGAATAGAGCAGTTCTTC

J: TRBJ1-1
V: TRBV12-3/TRBV12-4
size: many
D: NA
CDR3: CASSLTGTNTEAFF
DNA: TGTGCCAGCAGTTTAACGGGGACGAACACTGAAGCTTTCTTT

J: TRBJ2-1
V: TRBV12-3/TRBV12-4
size: NA
D: TRBD2
CDR3: CASCTALAGGPVRNEQFF
DNA: TGTGCCAGCTGTACCGCACTAGCGGGGGGGCCGGTGAGGAATGAGCAGTTCTTC

J: TRBJ2-2
V: TRBV12-3/TRBV12-4
size: many
D: NA
CDR3: CASRPGTPNTGELFF
DNA: TGTGCCAGCAGACCCGGGACTCCGAACACCGGGGAGCTGTTTTTT

J: TRBJ1-1
V: TRBV5-1
size: few
D: TRBD1
CDR3: CASSTRQGEAFF
DNA: TGCGCCAGCAGCACGCGACAGGGAGAAGCTTTCTTT

J: TRBJ2-5
V: TRBV12-3/TRBV12-4
size: many
D: TRBD1
CDR3: CASSKDRAPQETQYF
DNA: TGTGCCAGCTCGAAGGACAGGGCCCCCCAAGAGACCCAGTACTTC

J: TRBJ1-4
V: TRBV5-6
size: many
D: NA
CDR3: CASSSILTGEKLFF
DNA: TGTGCCAGCAGCTCGATCCTGACTGGAGAAAAACTGTTTTTT

J: TRBJ2-1
V: TRBV27
size: few
D: NA
CDR3: CAPGGANSDSYNEQFF
DNA: TGTGCCCCTGGCGGGGCCAACTCAGACTCCTACAATGAGCAGTTCTTC

J: TRBJ2-1
V: TRBV20-1
size: few
D: NA
CDR3: CSARVLSGYNEQFF
DNA: TGCAGTGCTAGGGTGCTGTCTGGGTACAATGAGCAGTTCTTC

J: TRBJ2-2
V: TRBV20-1
size: few
D: TRBD1
CDR3: CSASPGGGQGHTGELFF
DNA: TGCAGTGCTAGTCCAGGGGGGGGACAGGGGCACACCGGGGAGCTGTTTTTT

J: TRBJ1-2
V: TRBV28
size: few
D: NA
CDR3: CASSSPELSYGYTF
DNA: TGTGCCAGCAGTTCCCCGGAGCTGTCGTATGGCTACACCTTC

J: TRBJ1-1
V: TRBV4-1
size: few
D: TRBD1
CDR3: CASSQEVPGTVNTEAFF
DNA: TGCGCCAGCAGCCAAGAAGTGCCCGGGACAGTGAACACTGAAGCTTTCTTT

J: TRBJ2-3
V: TRBV12-3/TRBV12-4
size: few
D: NA
CDR3: CASIPSMWEVGDTQYF
DNA: TGTGCCAGCATCCCCTCAATGTGGGAGGTGGGAGATACGCAGTATTTT

J: TRBJ2-2
V: TRBV20-1
size: few
D: NA
CDR3: CSAPLSGTANTGELFF
DNA: TGCAGTGCCCCTCTTTCCGGGACGGCGAACACCGGGGAGCTGTTTTTT

J: TRBJ2-3
V: TRBV29-1
size: NA
D: TRBD2
CDR3: CSVEVIGGSDTQYF
DNA: TGCAGCGTTGAGGTCATTGGCGGGAGTGATACGCAGTATTTT

J: TRBJ2-2
V: TRBV6-1
size: few
D: NA
CDR3: CASSQEHRDDTGELFF
DNA: TGTGCCAGCAGCCAAGAACATCGGGACGACACCGGGGAGCTGTTTTTT

J: TRBJ2-7
V: TRBV7-3
size: NA
D: NA
CDR3: CASRWGGTSYEQYF
DNA: TGTGCCAGCAGGTGGGGCGGGACCTCCTACGAGCAGTACTTC

J: TRBJ2-3
V: TRBV11-2
size: NA
D: NA
CDR3: CASSHPASTDTQYF
DNA: TGTGCCAGCAGCCACCCAGCCAGCACAGATACGCAGTATTTT

J: TRBJ2-1
V: TRBV11-3
size: NA
D: NA
CDR3: CASSAGGGEQFF
DNA: TGTGCCAGCAGCGCGGGCGGTGGTGAGCAGTTCTTC

J: TRBJ2-5
V: TRBV20-1
size: NA
D: NA
CDR3: CSALTPGLGPQETQYF
DNA: TGCAGTGCATTGACTCCGGGACTCGGTCCCCAAGAGACCCAGTACTTC

J: TRBJ2-1
V: TRBV20-1
size: few
D: TRBD1
CDR3: CSAREGTGGYEQFF
DNA: TGCAGTGCTAGAGAGGGGACAGGCGGGTATGAGCAGTTCTTC